This record concerns one TCR beta chain sequence. Method: immunoSEQ multiplex PCR; TCRdb's copy keeps in-frame clones and lacks some. Among 200,000 to 250,000 clones listed, around 87% were seen once. V lost 6 bases and J 2 bases, leaving 7 bases between the germline ends. The length of the CDR3 is 12 residues. Germline lookup yields CDR1 LNHDA and CDR2 SQIVND (reference sequence). This entry is derived from a study of blood T cell repertoires in COVID-19. About the study: Samples taken during acute and convalescent COVID-19 were collected in the United States, Italy and Spain. Nucleic acid was either cDNA or gDNA, and it came from T cells, B-cell-depleted T cells, or PBMCs.

The sequence was collected from a man in his sixties with acute or convalescent COVID-19. The sequencing sample was made of peripheral blood. The rearrangement uses TRBV19 and TRBJ1-2, with D maybe TRBD1 (5 bases). DNA for the CDR3: TGTGCCAGTAGGGCAGGGAACTATGGCTACACCTTC. Protein product: CASRAGNYGYTF.